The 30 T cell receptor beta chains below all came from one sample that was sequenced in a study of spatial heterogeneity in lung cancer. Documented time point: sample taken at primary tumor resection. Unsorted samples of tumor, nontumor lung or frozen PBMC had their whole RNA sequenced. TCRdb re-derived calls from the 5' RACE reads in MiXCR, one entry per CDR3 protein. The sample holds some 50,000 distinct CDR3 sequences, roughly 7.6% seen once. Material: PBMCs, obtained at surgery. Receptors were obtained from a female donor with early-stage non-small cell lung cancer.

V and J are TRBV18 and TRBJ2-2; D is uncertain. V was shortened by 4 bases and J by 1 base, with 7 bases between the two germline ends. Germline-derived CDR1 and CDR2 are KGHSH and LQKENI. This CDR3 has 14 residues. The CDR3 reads CASSLQMNTGELFF. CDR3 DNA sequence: TGTGCCAGCTCACTCCAGATGAACACCGGGGAGCTGTTTTTT.

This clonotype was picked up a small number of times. This CDR3 is CATSALPSTDTQYF. DNA for the CDR3: TGTGCCACCAGTGCCCTCCCCTCCACAGATACGCAGTATTTT. The V and J genes are TRBV24-1 and TRBJ2-3; the D is unclear. The CDR3 has 14 amino acids. The V gene lost 5 bases and the J gene lost 2 bases, with 10 bases spanning the gap. Germline CDR1 and CDR2: KGHDR and SFDVKD.

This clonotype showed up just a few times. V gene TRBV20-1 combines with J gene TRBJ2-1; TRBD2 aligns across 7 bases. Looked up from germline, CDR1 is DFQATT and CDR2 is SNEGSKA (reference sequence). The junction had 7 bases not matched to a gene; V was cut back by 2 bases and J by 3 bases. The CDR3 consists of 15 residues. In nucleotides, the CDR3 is TGCAGTGCTAGACCTCTTGGCGGGGGCTACAATGAGCAGTTCTTC. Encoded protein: CSARPLGGGYNEQFF.

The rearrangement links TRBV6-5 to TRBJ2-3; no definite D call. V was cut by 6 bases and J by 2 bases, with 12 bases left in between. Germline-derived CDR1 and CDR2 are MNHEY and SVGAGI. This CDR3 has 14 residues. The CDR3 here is CASSWSAATDTQYF. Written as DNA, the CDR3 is TGTGCCAGCAGCTGGTCCGCGGCCACAGATACGCAGTATTTT.

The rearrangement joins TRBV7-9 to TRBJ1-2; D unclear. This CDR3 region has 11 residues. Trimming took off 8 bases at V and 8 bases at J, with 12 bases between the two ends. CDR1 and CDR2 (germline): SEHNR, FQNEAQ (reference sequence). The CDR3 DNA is TGTGCCAGCCGAGGAGCGCTAGGCTACACCTTC. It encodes CASRGALGYTF.

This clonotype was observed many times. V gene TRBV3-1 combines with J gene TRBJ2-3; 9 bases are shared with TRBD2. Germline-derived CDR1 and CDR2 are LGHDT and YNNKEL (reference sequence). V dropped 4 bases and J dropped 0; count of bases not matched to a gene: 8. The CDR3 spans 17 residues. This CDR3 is CASSPPGLAGSTDTQYF. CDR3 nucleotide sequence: TGTGCCAGCAGCCCCCCCGGGCTAGCGGGGAGCACAGATACGCAGTATTTT.

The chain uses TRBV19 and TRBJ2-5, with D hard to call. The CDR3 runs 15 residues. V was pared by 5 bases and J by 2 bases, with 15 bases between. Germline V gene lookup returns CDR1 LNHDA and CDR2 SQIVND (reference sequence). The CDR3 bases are TGTGCCAGTAGTTTACGACTCGGCTCTCAAGAGACCCAGTACTTC. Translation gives CASSLRLGSQETQYF. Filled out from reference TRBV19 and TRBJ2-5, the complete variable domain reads DGGITQSPKYLFRKEGQNVTLSCEQNLNHDAMYWYRQDPGQGLRLIYYSQIVNDFQKGDIAEGYSVSREKKESFPLTVTSAQKNPTAFYLCASSLRLGSQETQYFGPGTRLLVL.

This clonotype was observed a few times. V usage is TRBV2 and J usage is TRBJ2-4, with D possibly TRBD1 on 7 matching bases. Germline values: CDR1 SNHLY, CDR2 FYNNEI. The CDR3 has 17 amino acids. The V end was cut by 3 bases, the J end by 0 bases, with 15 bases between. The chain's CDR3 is CASSELQGRTAKNIQYF. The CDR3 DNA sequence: TGTGCCAGCAGTGAGTTACAGGGGAGGACAGCCAAAAACATTCAGTACTTC.

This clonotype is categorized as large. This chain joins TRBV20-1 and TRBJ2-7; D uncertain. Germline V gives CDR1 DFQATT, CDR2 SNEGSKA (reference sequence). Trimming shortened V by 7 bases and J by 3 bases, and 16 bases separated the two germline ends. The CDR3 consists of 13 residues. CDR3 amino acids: CSVPRPPFYEQYF. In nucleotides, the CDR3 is TGCAGTGTCCCACGGCCCCCCTTCTACGAGCAGTACTTC.

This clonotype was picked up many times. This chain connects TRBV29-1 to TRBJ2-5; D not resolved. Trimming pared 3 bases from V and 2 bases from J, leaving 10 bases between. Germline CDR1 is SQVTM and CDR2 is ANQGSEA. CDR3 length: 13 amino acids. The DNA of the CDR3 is TGCAGCGTTGAGTCCTATCTACAAGAGACCCAGTACTTC. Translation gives CSVESYLQETQYF.

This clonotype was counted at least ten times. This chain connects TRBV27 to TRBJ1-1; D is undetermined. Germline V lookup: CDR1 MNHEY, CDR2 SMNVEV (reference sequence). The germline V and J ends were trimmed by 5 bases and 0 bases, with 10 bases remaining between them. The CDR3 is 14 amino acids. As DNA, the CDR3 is TGTGCCAGCAGTCACCGGGCCCTGAACACTGAAGCTTTCTTT. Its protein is CASSHRALNTEAFF.

CDR3 bases: TGTGCCAGCAGTTCTCAGGGGGCCGGCGAAAAACTGTTTTTT. It codes for CASSSQGAGEKLFF. The chain is built from TRBV7-9 and TRBJ1-4, with TRBD1 identical over 8 bases. Losses at the gene ends were 6 bases for V and 8 bases for J; bases not matched to a gene: 8. The CDR3 totals 14 residues. Per germline, CDR1 SEHNR and CDR2 FQNEAQ (reference sequence).

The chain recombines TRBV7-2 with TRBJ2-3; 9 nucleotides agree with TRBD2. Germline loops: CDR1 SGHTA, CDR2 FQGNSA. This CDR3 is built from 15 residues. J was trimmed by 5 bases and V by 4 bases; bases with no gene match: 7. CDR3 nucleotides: TGTGCCAGCAGCTCCACGGGCGGGGGGGGAGATACGCAGTATTTT. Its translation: CASSSTGGGGDTQYF.

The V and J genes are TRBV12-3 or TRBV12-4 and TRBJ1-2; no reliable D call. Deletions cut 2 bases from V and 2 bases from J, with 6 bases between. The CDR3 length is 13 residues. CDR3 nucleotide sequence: TGTGCCAGCAGTTTATACGGGAACTATGGCTACACCTTC. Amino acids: CASSLYGNYGYTF.

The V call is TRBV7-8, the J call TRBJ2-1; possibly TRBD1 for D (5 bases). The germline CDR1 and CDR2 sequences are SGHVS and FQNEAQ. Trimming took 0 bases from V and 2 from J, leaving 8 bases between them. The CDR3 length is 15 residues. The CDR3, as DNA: TGTGCCAGCAGCTTAGCGGCAGGGCCCTACAATGAGCAGTTCTTC. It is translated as CASSLAAGPYNEQFF.

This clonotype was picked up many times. The CDR3, as DNA: TGCGCCAGCAGCCAAGACGGACAGGGCCACGGGGAGCTGTTTTTT. Translating gives CASSQDGQGHGELFF. This chain uses TRBV4-3 with TRBJ2-2; 8 nucleotides match TRBD1. Per germline, CDR1 LGHNA and CDR2 YSLEER. This CDR3 has 15 amino acids. J was trimmed by 7 bases and V by 0 bases; bases with no gene match: 4.

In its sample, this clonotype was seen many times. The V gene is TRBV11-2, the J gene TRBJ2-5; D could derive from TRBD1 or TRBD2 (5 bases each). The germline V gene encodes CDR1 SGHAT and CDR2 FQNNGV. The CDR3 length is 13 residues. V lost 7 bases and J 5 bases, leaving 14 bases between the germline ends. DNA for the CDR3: TGTGCCAGCACCCGGGACCCCGGGGAGACCCAGTACTTC. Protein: CASTRDPGETQYF.

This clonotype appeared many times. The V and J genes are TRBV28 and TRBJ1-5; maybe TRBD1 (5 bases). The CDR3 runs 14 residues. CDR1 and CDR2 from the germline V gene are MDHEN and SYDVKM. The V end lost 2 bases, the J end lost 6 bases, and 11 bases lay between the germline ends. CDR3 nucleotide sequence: TGTGCCAGCAGTTTACGCAGGGACGGTCAGCCCCAGCATTTT. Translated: CASSLRRDGQPQHF.

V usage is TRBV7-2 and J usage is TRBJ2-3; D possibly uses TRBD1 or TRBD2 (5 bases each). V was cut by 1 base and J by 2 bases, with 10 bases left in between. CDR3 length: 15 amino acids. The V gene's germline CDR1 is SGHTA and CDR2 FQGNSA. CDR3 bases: TGTGCCAGCAGCTTAGTCCCCGGGGCCACAGATACGCAGTATTTT. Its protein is CASSLVPGATDTQYF.

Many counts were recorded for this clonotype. Here the CDR3 reads CSARRGNTEAFF. In nucleotides, the CDR3 is TGCAGTGCTAGAAGGGGCAACACTGAAGCTTTCTTT. The genes are TRBV20-1 and TRBJ1-1; perhaps TRBD1 as D (5 bases). Germline lookup yields CDR1 DFQATT and CDR2 SNEGSKA (reference sequence). CDR3 length: 12 amino acids. Trimming shortened V by 2 bases and J by 2 bases, and 6 bases separated the two germline ends.

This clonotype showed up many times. As DNA, the CDR3 is TGTGCCAGCAGTTACTCGGGGTTCGACAATGAGCAGTTCTTC. Its translation: CASSYSGFDNEQFF. The J gene is TRBJ2-1, the V gene TRBV6-2 or TRBV6-3; D is ambiguous. Trimming cost V 0 bases and J 5 bases, with 8 bases left between them. The CDR3 loop spans 14 amino acids. Germline loops: CDR1 MNHEY, CDR2 SVGEGT.

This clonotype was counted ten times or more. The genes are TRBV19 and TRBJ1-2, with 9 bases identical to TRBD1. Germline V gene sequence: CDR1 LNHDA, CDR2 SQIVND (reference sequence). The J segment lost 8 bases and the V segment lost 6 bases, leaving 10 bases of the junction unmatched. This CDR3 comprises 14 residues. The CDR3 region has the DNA TGTGCCAGTAGCCTTTATGGACAGGGGACAGGCTACACCTTC. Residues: CASSLYGQGTGYTF.

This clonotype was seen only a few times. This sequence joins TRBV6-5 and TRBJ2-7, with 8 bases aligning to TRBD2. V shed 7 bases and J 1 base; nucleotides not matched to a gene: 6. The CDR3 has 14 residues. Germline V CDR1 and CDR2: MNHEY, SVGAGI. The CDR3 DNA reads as TGTGCCAGCAAAGTAGCGGGGTCATCCTACGAGCAGTACTTC. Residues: CASKVAGSSYEQYF.

CDR3 sequence reads: CASSQEPHGTQAGLYGYTF. DNA of the CDR3: TGCGCCAGCAGCCAAGAACCCCACGGGACCCAGGCCGGGTTATATGGCTACACCTTC. The rearrangement links TRBV4-3 to TRBJ1-2; D is possibly TRBD1 (5 bases). V was shortened by 0 bases and J by 5 bases, with 25 bases between the two germline ends. Germline lookup yields CDR1 LGHNA and CDR2 YSLEER. The CDR3 totals 19 residues.

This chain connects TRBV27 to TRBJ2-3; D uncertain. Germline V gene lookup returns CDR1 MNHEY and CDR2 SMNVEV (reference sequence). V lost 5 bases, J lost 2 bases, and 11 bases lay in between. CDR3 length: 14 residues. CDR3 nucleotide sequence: TGTGCCAGCAGTCCCCTGGGCCCCACAGATACGCAGTATTTT. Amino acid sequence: CASSPLGPTDTQYF.

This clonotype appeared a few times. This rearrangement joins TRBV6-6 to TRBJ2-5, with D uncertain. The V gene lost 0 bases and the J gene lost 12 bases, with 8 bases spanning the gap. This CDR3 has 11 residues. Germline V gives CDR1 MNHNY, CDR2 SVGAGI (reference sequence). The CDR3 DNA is TGTGCCAGCAGTTACTCGGGGAAAGAGTACTTC. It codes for CASSYSGKEYF.

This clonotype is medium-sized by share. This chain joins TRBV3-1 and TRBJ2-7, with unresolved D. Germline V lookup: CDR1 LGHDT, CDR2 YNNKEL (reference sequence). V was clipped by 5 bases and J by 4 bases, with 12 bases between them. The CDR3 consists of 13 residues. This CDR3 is CASSDRAEYEQYF. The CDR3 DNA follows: TGTGCCAGCAGCGACCGGGCGGAATACGAGCAGTACTTC.

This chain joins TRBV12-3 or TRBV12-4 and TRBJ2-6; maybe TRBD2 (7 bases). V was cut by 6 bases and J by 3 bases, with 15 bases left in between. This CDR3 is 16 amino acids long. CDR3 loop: CASSRWGGRGANVLTF. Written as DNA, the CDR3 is TGTGCCAGCAGCCGCTGGGGGGGCCGTGGGGCCAACGTCCTGACTTTC.

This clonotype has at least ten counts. The CDR3 nucleotides read TGTGCCAGCAGTTTGGGGGGAGGGGCGAACACTGAAGCTTTCTTT. This gives the protein CASSLGGGANTEAFF. The V call is TRBV12-3 or TRBV12-4, the J call TRBJ1-1; D might be TRBD1 (5 bases). The CDR3 runs 15 residues. V was shortened by 3 bases and J by 1 base, with 12 bases between the two germline ends.

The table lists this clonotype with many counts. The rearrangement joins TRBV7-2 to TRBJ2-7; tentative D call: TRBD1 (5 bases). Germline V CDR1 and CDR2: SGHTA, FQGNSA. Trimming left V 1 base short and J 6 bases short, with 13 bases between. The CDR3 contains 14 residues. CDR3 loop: CASSLGTRASEQYF. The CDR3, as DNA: TGTGCCAGCAGCTTAGGGACAAGGGCTAGCGAGCAGTACTTC. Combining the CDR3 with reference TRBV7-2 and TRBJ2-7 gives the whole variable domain GAGVSQSPSNKVTEKGKDVELRCDPISGHTALYWYRQSLGQGLEFLIYFQGNSAPDKSGLPSDRFSAERTGGSVSTLTIQRTQQEDSAVYLCASSLGTRASEQYFGPGTRLTVT.